This T cell receptor beta chain was observed in a study of identical twins. Overall study results and limits: Carriage of fewer insertions was seen in abundant cord blood beta clonotypes, whereas memory repertoires showed none.

Germline CDR1 and CDR2: MNHEY and SVGAGI. V was pared by 0 bases and J by 9 bases, with 12 bases between. The CDR3 runs to 14 residues. Notes on this clonotype: Its antigen is still unknown.

Via MiXCR, TCRdb re-called the 5' RACE reads, giving one row per CDR3 protein. Of 1.5 million to 2 million distinct CDR3 sequences in the sample, 32% were seen once. This TCR was recovered from a newborn girl in good health. This chain connects TRBV6-5 to TRBJ1-5; D may be TRBD1 (5 bases). The material sequenced was cord blood. Written as DNA, the CDR3 is TGTGCCAGCAGTTACTCCTGGGGCCGGGCGCCCCAGCATTTT. It encodes CASSYSWGRAPQHF.